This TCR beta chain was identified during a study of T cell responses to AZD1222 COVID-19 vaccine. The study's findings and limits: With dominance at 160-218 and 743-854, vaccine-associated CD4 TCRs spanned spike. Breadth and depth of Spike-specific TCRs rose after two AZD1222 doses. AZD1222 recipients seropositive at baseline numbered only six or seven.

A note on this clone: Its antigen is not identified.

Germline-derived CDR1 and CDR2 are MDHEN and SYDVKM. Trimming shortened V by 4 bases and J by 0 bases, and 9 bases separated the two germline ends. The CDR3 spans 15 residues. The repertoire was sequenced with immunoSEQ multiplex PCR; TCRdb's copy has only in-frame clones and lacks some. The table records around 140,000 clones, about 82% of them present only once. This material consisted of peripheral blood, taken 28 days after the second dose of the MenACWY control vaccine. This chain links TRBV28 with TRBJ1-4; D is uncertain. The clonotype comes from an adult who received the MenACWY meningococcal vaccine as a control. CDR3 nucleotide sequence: TGTGCCAGCAGTTCTACTCTAACAACTAATGAAAAACTGTTTTTT. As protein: CASSSTLTTNEKLFF.